Shown below are 18 T cell receptor beta chains from a single sample sequenced in a study of regulatory T cells in long-lasting Graves disease. The time point is: newly diagnosed GD, antithyroid drugs for less than 3 months. From RNA extracted from PBMCs, the TCR library was made. Arm-PCR with iRepertoire HTBI primers amplified the CDR3 regions for these TCR beta libraries. One entry per CDR3 protein results from TCRdb running MiXCR on the multiplex PCR reads. The data show about half a million distinct CDR3 sequences, around 12% seen once. These records were also assigned to another study, of T cells in Graves' hyperthyroidism and ophthalmopathy.

The sample was peripheral blood mononuclear cells (PBMCs), taken at new diagnosis, from a patient treated with antithyroid drugs. All receptors come from a woman in her 30s with Graves disease.

In regard to this clonotype: A much larger clone sits a single nucleotide away, making a read error possible. The chain recombines TRBV6-5 with TRBJ1-2, with D perhaps TRBD1 (5 bases). CDR3 length: 12 residues. Germline V lookup: CDR1 MNHEY, CDR2 SVGAGI. CDR3 region: CASSYHGGGCTF. The CDR3 nucleotides are TGTGCCAGCAGTTACCATGGGGGTGGCTGCACCTTC.

This clonotype occurred many times. CDR3 DNA sequence: TGTGCCAGTAGTACGGACTTAACCCGAGCAGATACGCAGTATTTT. This gives the protein CASSTDLTRADTQYF. V and J are TRBV19 and TRBJ2-3, with TRBD2 as a possible D gene (5 bases). Trimming took 4 bases from V and 4 from J, leaving 15 bases between them. Per the germline V gene, CDR1 is LNHDA and CDR2 is SQIVND (reference sequence). CDR3 length: 15 residues.

This chain joins TRBV20-1 and TRBJ2-1, with TRBD2 as a possible D gene (6 bases). This CDR3 has 13 residues. Germline V gives CDR1 DFQATT, CDR2 SNEGSKA (reference sequence). The V gene lost 5 bases and the J gene lost 2 bases, with 10 bases spanning the gap. The CDR3 region is CSAGTYTYNEQFF. The CDR3 bases are TGCAGTGCTGGGACTTATACCTACAATGAGCAGTTCTTC.

The chain uses TRBV2 and TRBJ1-4; 11 positions agree with TRBD1. Germline lookup yields CDR1 SNHLY and CDR2 FYNNEI. The CDR3 length is 18 residues. V was clipped by 6 bases and J by 2 bases; unmatched bases: 11. For the CDR3, the DNA is TGTGCCAGCAGGAGGACAGGGGGCGTCGTTGGGACTAATGAAAAACTGTTTTTT. Encoded protein: CASRRTGGVVGTNEKLFF.

At least ten counts were recorded for this clonotype. J is TRBJ2-5 and V is TRBV7-3; 9 nucleotides agree with TRBD1. The CDR3 is 15 residues long. Germline V gives CDR1 SGHTA, CDR2 FQGTGA. The V segment lost 5 bases and the J segment 0 bases; nucleotides outside the gene matches: 4. CDR3 nucleotide sequence: TGTGCCAGCAGCCGAACAGGGGGCTACCAAGAGACCCAGTACTTC. Translating gives CASSRTGGYQETQYF.

This clonotype showed up many times. The chain joins TRBV5-1 to TRBJ1-6; 8 bases match TRBD1. Germline V lookup: CDR1 SGHRS, CDR2 YFSETQ. The CDR3 length is 17 residues. The junction had 7 bases not matched to a gene; V was cut back by 0 bases and J by 5 bases. CDR3 bases: TGCGCCAGCAGCTTGGCCGGGACAGGTCGAGATAATTCACCCCTCCACTTT. Amino acids: CASSLAGTGRDNSPLHF.

This clonotype was observed at least ten times. The rearrangement links TRBV7-9 to TRBJ1-1, with D tentatively TRBD1 (5 bases). The CDR3 consists of 14 residues. Trimming removed 2 bases at V and 4 bases at J, with 11 bases between. Germline CDR1 SEHNR, CDR2 FQNEAQ (reference sequence). CDR3 DNA sequence: TGTGCCAGCAGCTTAACAGGTATTGGCACTGAAGCTTTCTTT. It specifies CASSLTGIGTEAFF. The full variable domain, completed using reference TRBV7-9 and TRBJ1-1, is DTGVSQNPRHKITKRGQNVTFRCDPISEHNRLYWYRQTLGQGPEFLTYFQNEAQLEKSRLLSDRFSAERPKGSFSTLEIQRTEQGDSAMYLCASSLTGIGTEAFFGQGTRLTVV.

This clonotype was seen many times. V is TRBV10-3 and J is TRBJ1-1; maybe TRBD1 (6 bases). The CDR3 length is 17 residues. Per germline, CDR1 ENHRY and CDR2 SYGVKD. V was trimmed by 2 bases and J by 1 base, leaving 17 bases between them. The CDR3 is CAISERITGIRNTEAFF. In DNA form, the CDR3 reads TGTGCCATCAGTGAGAGGATCACAGGGATCCGGAACACTGAAGCTTTCTTT.

The chain recombines TRBV5-4 with TRBJ2-1, with D unclear. V dropped 1 base and J dropped 8 bases, with 22 bases sitting between them. Germline V gene lookup returns CDR1 SGHNT and CDR2 YYREEE (reference sequence). There are 17 residues in the CDR3. The CDR3 DNA is TGTGCCAGCAGCTTGAGGTTGTCGGACCCCTCCTGGGATGAGCAGTTCTTC. This encodes CASSLRLSDPSWDEQFF.

This clonotype was seen more than once but under ten times. The chain is built from TRBV18 and TRBJ1-1; TRBD1 might be the D (6 bases). CDR1 is KGHSH, CDR2 LQKENI, per germline. This CDR3 spans 13 amino acids. Trimming removed 3 bases at V and 7 bases at J, with 12 bases between. The CDR3 sequence: CASSPSGADEAFF. CDR3 sequence (DNA): TGTGCCAGCTCACCGTCGGGGGCGGATGAAGCTTTCTTT.

This clonotype was seen at least ten times. This chain uses TRBV4-1 with TRBJ2-7, with a possible D match to TRBD2 (5 bases). This CDR3 spans 14 amino acids. Trimming removed 1 base at V and 1 base at J, with 8 bases between. Germline V CDR1 and CDR2: MGHRA, YSYEKL. The CDR3 DNA reads TGCGCCAGCAGCCAAGGTCTAGCTTCCTACGAGCAGTACTTC. Amino acids: CASSQGLASYEQYF.

This clonotype came up a few times. The V gene is TRBV5-5, the J gene TRBJ2-1; D gene ambiguous. Germline CDR1 is SGHKS and CDR2 is YYEKEE (reference sequence). The CDR3 has 14 amino acids. The V end lost 3 bases, the J end lost 0 bases, and 7 bases lay between the germline ends. CDR3 sequence (DNA): TGTGCCAGCAGCTACGAGAGCTCCTACAATGAGCAGTTCTTC. It yields the protein CASSYESSYNEQFF.

This clonotype was picked up many times. The DNA of the CDR3 is TGTGCCAGCAGCTTGACTTCGAACACCGGGGAGCTGTTTTTT. Translation gives CASSLTSNTGELFF. The chain combines TRBV11-3 with TRBJ2-2; D is unclear. V lost 3 bases and J lost 0, with 5 bases in between. CDR3 length: 14 amino acids. CDR1 and CDR2 (germline): SGHNT, YENEEA. Variable domain in full (rest from reference TRBV11-3 and TRBJ2-2): EAGVVQSPRYKIIEKKQPVAFWCNPISGHNTLYWYLQNLGQGPELLIRYENEEAVDDSQLPKDRFSAERLKGVDSTLKIQPAELGDSAVYLCASSLTSNTGELFFGEGSRLTVL.

J is TRBJ2-7 and V is TRBV2; D unclear. The V gene lost 6 bases and the J gene lost 1 base, with 7 bases spanning the gap. From germline, CDR1 is SNHLY and CDR2 FYNNEI. The CDR3 consists of 12 residues. Here the CDR3 DNA reads TGTGCCAGCAGCGCACCTTCCTACGAGCAGTACTTC. Its protein product is CASSAPSYEQYF.

The sample holds many counts of this clonotype. The rearrangement links TRBV7-3 to TRBJ2-1; possible D gene TRBD2, 6 bases. Germline V gene sequence: CDR1 SGHTA, CDR2 FQGTGA. This CDR3 has 15 amino acids. Trimming removed 4 bases from V and 3 bases from J, with 13 bases in between. The CDR3 sequence: CASSSRDSRYNEQFF. In nucleotides, the CDR3 is TGTGCCAGCAGCTCCCGGGACTCCCGCTACAATGAGCAGTTCTTC. The variable domain in full, with the rest retrieved from reference TRBV7-3 and TRBJ2-1, is GAGVSQTPSNKVTEKGKYVELRCDPISGHTALYWYRQSLGQGPEFLIYFQGTGAADDSGLPNDRFFAVRPEGSVSTLKIQRTERGDSAVYLCASSSRDSRYNEQFFGPGTRLTVL.

The rearrangement joins TRBV9 to TRBJ2-5; a weak D match, TRBD2 (6 bases). V gave up 4 bases and J gave up 3 bases, with 16 bases separating them. From germline, CDR1 is SGDLS and CDR2 YYNGEE. The length of the CDR3 is 15 residues. CDR3 DNA sequence: TGTGCCAGCAGCCCAGAGACCTGGGGGGAAGAGACCCAGTACTTC. It is translated as CASSPETWGEETQYF. The variable domain in full, with the rest retrieved from reference TRBV9 and TRBJ2-5, is DSGVTQTPKHLITATGQRVTLRCSPRSGDLSVYWYQQSLDQGLQFLIQYYNGEERAKGNILERFSAQQFPDLHSELNLSSLELGDSALYFCASSPETWGEETQYFGPGTRLLVL.

Ten or more counts support this clonotype. This chain uses TRBV20-1 with TRBJ2-3; the match to TRBD2 covers 9 bases. Germline V CDR1 and CDR2: DFQATT, SNEGSKA (reference sequence). V lost 4 bases to trimming and J lost 3 bases; unmatched junction nucleotides: 8. CDR3 length: 15 amino acids. The CDR3 DNA sequence: TGCAGTGCTAAGGGTCCGGGACTAGCAACAGATACGCAGTATTTT. The encoded protein is CSAKGPGLATDTQYF.

This chain connects TRBV10-3 to TRBJ2-3; D remains unclear. Deletions cut 9 bases from V and 0 bases from J, with 16 bases between. Germline loops: CDR1 ENHRY, CDR2 SYGVKD. The CDR3 totals 15 residues. CDR3 sequence (DNA): TGTGCCATAGCGACGATTTTAACTAGCACAGATACGCAGTATTTT. It translates to CAIATILTSTDTQYF.